The present T cell receptor beta chain was sequenced within a study of T cell changes during pregnancy in multiple sclerosis. This clone was seen just once. Assay used: immunoSEQ multiplex PCR; TCRdb lists only in-frame clones, some missing. The sample lists 50,000 to 60,000 clones; approximately 91% were seen once. Trimming left V 2 bases short and J 4 bases short, with 15 bases between. CDR3 length: 16 amino acids. CDR1 MNHNY and CDR2 SVGAGI come from the germline V gene (reference sequence). The receptor was derived from a female donor with multiple sclerosis, enrolled in a pregnancy study. The chain links TRBV6-6 to TRBJ1-3; weak D call: TRBD1 (6 bases). The material sequenced was CD4+ T cells from peripheral blood mononuclear cells, taken in the second trimester of pregnancy. CDR3 in DNA: TGTGCCAGCAGTTACGGTCCGGGGGGCAACGGAAACACCATATATTTT. This gives the protein CASSYGPGGNGNTIYF.